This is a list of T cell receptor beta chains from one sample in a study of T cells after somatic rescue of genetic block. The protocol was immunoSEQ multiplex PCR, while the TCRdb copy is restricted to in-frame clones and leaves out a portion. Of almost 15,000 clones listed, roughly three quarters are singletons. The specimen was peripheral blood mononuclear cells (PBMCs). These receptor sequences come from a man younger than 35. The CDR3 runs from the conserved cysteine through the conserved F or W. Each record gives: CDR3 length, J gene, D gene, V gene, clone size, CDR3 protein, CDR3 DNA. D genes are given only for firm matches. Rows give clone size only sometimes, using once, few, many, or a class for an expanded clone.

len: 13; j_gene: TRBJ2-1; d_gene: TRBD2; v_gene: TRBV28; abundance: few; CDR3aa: CASLLAGYNEQFF; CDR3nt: TGTGCCAGCTTACTAGCGGGCTACAATGAGCAGTTCTTC
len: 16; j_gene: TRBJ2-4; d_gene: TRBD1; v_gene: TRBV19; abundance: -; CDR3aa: CASSDPGQGAKNIQYF; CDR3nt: TGTGCCAGTAGTGACCCGGGACAGGGGGCCAAAAACATTCAGTACTTC
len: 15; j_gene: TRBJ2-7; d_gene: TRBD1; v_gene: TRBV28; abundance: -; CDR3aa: CASTPWTGGTYEQYF; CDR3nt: TGTGCCAGCACCCCTTGGACAGGGGGCACCTACGAGCAGTACTTC
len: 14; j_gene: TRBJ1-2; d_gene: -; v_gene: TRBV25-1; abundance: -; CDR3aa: CASSTVGPLYGYTF; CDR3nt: TGTGCCAGCAGCACGGTGGGGCCCCTCTACGGCTACACCTTC
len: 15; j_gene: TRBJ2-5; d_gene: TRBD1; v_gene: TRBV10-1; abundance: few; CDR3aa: CASSELDRGQETQYF; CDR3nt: TGCGCCAGCAGTGAGTTAGACAGGGGCCAGGAGACCCAGTACTTC
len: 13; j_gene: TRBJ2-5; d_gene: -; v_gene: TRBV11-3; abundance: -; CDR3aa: CASSFFSQETQYF; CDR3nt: TGTGCCAGCAGCTTTTTCAGCCAAGAGACCCAGTACTTC
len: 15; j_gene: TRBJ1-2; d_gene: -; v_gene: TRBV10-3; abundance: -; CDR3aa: CAISESGTGTYGYTF; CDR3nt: TGTGCCATCAGTGAGTCTGGTACCGGGACATATGGCTACACCTTC
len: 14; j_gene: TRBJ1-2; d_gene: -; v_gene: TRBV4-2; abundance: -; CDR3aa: CASAAAGHIYGYTF; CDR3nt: TGTGCCAGCGCTGCCGCCGGACACATCTATGGCTACACCTTC
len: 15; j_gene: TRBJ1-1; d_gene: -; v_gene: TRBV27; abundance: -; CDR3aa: CASSLGRDGYTEAFF; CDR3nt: TGTGCCAGCAGTTTAGGCAGGGATGGGTACACTGAAGCTTTCTTT
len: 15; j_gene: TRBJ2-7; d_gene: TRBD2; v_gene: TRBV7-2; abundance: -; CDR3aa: CASSLASGKVYEQYF; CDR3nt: TGTGCCAGCAGCTTAGCAAGCGGGAAAGTCTACGAGCAGTACTTC
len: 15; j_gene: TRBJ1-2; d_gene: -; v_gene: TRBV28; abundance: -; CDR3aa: CASSSPGGGIYGYTF; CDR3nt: TGTGCCAGCAGCTCCCCGGGCGGCGGGATCTATGGCTACACCTTC
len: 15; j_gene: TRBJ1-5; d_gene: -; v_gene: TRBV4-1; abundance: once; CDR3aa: CASSQEVSGGQPQHF; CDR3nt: TGCGCCAGCAGCCAAGAAGTTTCCGGCGGTCAGCCCCAGCATTTT
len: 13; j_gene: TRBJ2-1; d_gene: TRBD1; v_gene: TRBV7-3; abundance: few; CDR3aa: CASSLKTGDEQFF; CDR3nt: TGTGCCAGCAGCTTAAAGACAGGGGATGAGCAGTTCTTC
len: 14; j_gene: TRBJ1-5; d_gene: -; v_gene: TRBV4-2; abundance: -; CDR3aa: CASSFKGSNQPQHF; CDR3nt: TGTGCCAGCAGCTTTAAGGGATCCAATCAGCCCCAGCATTTT
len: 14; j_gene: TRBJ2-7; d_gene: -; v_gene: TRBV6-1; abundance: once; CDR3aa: CASSPQEGSYEQYF; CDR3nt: TGTGCCAGCAGTCCACAGGAAGGGAGCTACGAGCAGTACTTC
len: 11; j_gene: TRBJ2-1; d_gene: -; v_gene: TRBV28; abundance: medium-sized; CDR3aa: CASSTTNEQFF; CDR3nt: TGTGCCAGCAGTACGACCAATGAGCAGTTCTTC
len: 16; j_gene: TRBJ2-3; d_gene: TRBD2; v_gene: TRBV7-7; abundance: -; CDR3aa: CASSLAPAGVADTQYF; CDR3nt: TGTGCTAGCAGCTTAGCTCCAGCGGGAGTAGCAGATACGCAGTATTTT
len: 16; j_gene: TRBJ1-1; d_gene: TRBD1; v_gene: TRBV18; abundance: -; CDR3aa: CASSPTGTGTNTEAFF; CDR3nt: TGTGCCAGCTCACCTACCGGGACAGGGACGAACACTGAAGCTTTCTTT
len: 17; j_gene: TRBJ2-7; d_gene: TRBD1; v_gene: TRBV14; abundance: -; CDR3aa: CASSQYRSETGKREQYF; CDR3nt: TGTGCCAGCAGCCAATATCGGTCCGAGACAGGGAAACGCGAGCAGTACTTC
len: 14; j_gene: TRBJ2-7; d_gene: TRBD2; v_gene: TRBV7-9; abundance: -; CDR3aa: CASSFERGTYEQYF; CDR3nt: TGTGCCAGCAGCTTCGAGCGGGGAACCTACGAGCAGTACTTC
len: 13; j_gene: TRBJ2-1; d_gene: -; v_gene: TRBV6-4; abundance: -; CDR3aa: CASSQTAYNEQFF; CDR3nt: TGTGCCAGCAGCCAGACAGCTTACAATGAGCAGTTCTTC
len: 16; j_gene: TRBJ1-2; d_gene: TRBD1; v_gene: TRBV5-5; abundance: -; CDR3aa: CASSTHGTGALYGYTF; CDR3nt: TGTGCCAGCAGTACCCACGGGACAGGGGCCCTCTATGGCTACACCTTC
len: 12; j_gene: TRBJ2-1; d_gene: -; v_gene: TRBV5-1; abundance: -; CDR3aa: CASSLTHNEQFF; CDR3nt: TGCGCCAGCAGCCTCACCCACAATGAGCAGTTCTTC
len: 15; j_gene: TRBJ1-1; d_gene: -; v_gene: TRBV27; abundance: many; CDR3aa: CASSLSAGANTEAFF; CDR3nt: TGTGCCAGCAGTTTATCTGCAGGGGCCAACACTGAAGCTTTCTTT
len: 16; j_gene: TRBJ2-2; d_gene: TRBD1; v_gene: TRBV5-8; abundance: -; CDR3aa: CASSWDSLSNTGELFF; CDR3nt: TGTGCCAGCAGCTGGGACAGCTTATCGAACACCGGGGAGCTGTTTTTT
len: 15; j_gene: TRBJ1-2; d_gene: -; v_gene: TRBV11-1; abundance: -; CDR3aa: CASSLALGGTYGYTF; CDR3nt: TGTGCCAGCAGCTTAGCTCTAGGGGGAACCTATGGCTACACCTTC
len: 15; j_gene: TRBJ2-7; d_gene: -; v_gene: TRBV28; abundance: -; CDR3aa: CASSLFGANSYEQYF; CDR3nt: TGTGCCAGCAGTTTATTTGGGGCAAATAGCTACGAGCAGTACTTC
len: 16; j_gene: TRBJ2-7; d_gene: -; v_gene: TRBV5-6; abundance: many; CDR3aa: CASSFPGTINSYEQYF; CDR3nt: TGTGCCAGCAGCTTCCCAGGGACCATAAACTCCTACGAGCAGTACTTC
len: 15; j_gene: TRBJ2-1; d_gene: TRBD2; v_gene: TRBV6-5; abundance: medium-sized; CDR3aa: CASSPLAGPYNEQFF; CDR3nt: TGTGCCAGCAGTCCACTAGCGGGACCCTACAATGAGCAGTTCTTC